This TCR beta chain is from a study of CD8 T cells in Susac syndrome. With regard to this clonotype: Its antigen is still unknown.

The germline V gene has CDR1 DFQATT and CDR2 SNEGSKA (reference sequence). V gave up 1 base and J gave up 0 bases, with 10 bases separating them. The CDR3 loop spans 14 amino acids. The authors sequenced TCR beta from blood CD8+ and CD4+ T cells. Study conclusions and caveats: As the study acknowledged, the number of individuals who were part of its TCR sequencing and HLA analysis was relatively small.

cDNA came from 0.5 to 1 ug RNA primed by random hexamers. TCR beta CDR3 was amplified by immunoSEQ covering 54 Vbeta and 13 Jbeta. TCRdb reanalysed the immunoSEQ multiplex PCR reads using MiXCR and keeps one entry per CDR3 protein. The data show under 200,000 distinct CDR3 sequences, approximately 96% seen once. This sequence was found in a human donor in good health. The V and J genes are TRBV20-1 and TRBJ2-7; D might be TRBD1 (5 bases). Material for sequencing was CD4+ T cells from PBMCs. CDR3: CSARAGHFSYEQYF. CDR3 nucleotide sequence: TGCAGTGCTAGAGCAGGACACTTCTCCTACGAGCAGTACTTC.